The entry that follows covers one T cell receptor beta chain sequence. This clonotype was found many times. Its antigen target is currently unknown. Per-base quality was not reported, and no clone a single base away is much larger than it. This entry comes from a study of regulatory T cells in long-lasting Graves disease (dated by TCRdb to the early 2020s). For the study in its entirety: Persistent Graves' disease was defined as persistently positive TSH receptor autoantibodies together with antithyroid drug treatment for over 5 years. Peripheral blood TCR sequencing and RNA sequencing compared persistent Graves' disease patients with newly diagnosed Graves' disease patients. The study was conducted in China and was registered as a clinical trial. A total of about 35 samples underwent TCR sequencing, from about 13 patients with persistent Graves' disease and 20 or so patients with newly diagnosed Graves' disease. Persistent Graves' disease patients in the clinical cohort had taken antithyroid drugs for approximately 9.5 years on average.

V loses 5 bases of germline sequence and J loses 6 bases, and the interval between the two ends is 6 bases. Inclusive of the bounding cysteine and phenylalanine, the CDR3 is 11 residues long. Just the 33-base CDR3 DNA is kept, in frame starting at base 1. The label giving this sample's time point can be read as: persistent/refractory GD, antithyroid drugs over 5 years with positive TRAb. For both TCR sequencing and RNA sequencing, RNA was extracted from PBMCs using TRIzol. Graves' disease was diagnosed according to American Thyroid Association guidelines. Patients were recruited from an endocrinology department in Xi'an, China. From each patient, approximately 10 milliliters of peripheral blood was collected into an EDTA anticoagulant tube. Ficoll Paque Plus density gradient separation was used to isolate PBMCs, and no additional T cell sorting was done. An Agilent 2100 Bioanalyzer and agarose gel were used to check RNA quality, and a NanoDrop 2000 was used to measure RNA concentration.

Overall study results and their limits: The small sample size was acknowledged by the authors as a limitation that may reduce accuracy. Lower TCR Shannon entropy and fewer highly expanded clones were observed in persistent Graves' disease patients than in newly diagnosed patients, which suggested clonal expansion. TRBV28, TRBJ1-2 and TRBJ2-5 were preferentially used in persistent disease, while TRBV20-1 and TRBJ2-1 were favored in newly diagnosed disease. Only the TCR beta chain was sequenced and analyzed. Patients with persistent disease shared more public clonotypes (about 2,900) than newly diagnosed patients did (nearly 1,000). The study examined only peripheral blood because the primary lesion, thyroid tissue, could not be accessed.

Libraries were prepared through multiplex PCR. These reads were obtained on an Illumina HiSeq 4000. CDR3 regions were amplified by Arm-PCR with iRepertoire HTBI primers to construct TCR beta libraries. Before sequencing, the PCR products went through gel purification. As for how the authors treated the data: Gene usage analysis of CDR3 amino acid clonotypes used the approximately 56 TRBV and about 15 TRBJ segments found across samples. Filtered high-quality paired reads were merged into contigs using COPE and FqMerger. BLAST was used to align contigs to the IMGT TRBV, TRBD and TRBJ reference genes, and CDR3 was defined following IMGT. Highly expanded clones were defined as clonotypes with a frequency above 0.1%. Shannon entropy was used to measure repertoire diversity, and the Gini coefficient was used to measure V-J evenness. A clonotype was considered public if more than one individual shared it. TCRdb applied fastp at Q25 and MiXCR to the public reads, then kept only in-frame beta chains. Rows matching on CDR3 protein sequence are summarized as one entry with the most common DNA and genes. These V and J calls derive from TCRdb rather than the authors' analysis. Within this sample are about 660,000 distinct CDR3 sequences, with about 30% of them counted one time only. 42% of the sample lies in the top ten.

This receptor was identified in a female donor with Graves disease. This receptor chain uses TRBV12-3 or TRBV12-4 and TRBJ2-3; TRBD2 is a possible D gene, resting on 6 matching bases. This specimen consisted of peripheral blood mononuclear cells (PBMCs), obtained when the disease was refractory, from a patient treated with antithyroid drugs. The DNA sequence follows: TGTGCCAGCAGTCGGGGGGATACGCAGTATTTT. Its translation is CASSRGDTQYF.